These 20 T cell receptor beta chains share one sample of origin, sequenced in a study of blood T cell repertoires in COVID-19. Repertoires were generated with immunoSEQ multiplex PCR, while TCRdb's copy carries only in-frame clones and drops some. Of about 210,000 clones listed, around four fifths are singletons. The sequencing sample was made of peripheral blood. The receptors stem from a man aged 45 to 65 with active or convalescent COVID-19.

As regards this clone: Other nucleotide sequences in the sample specify the same CDR3. The chain's CDR3 is CASSFRQGHGYTF. In DNA form, the CDR3 reads TGTGCCAGCAGTTTTCGACAGGGGCATGGCTACACCTTC. The V and J genes are TRBV27 and TRBJ1-2; 8 bases map to TRBD1. Per the germline V gene, CDR1 is MNHEY and CDR2 is SMNVEV (reference sequence). With V trimmed by 3 bases and J by 6 bases, 3 bases remained unmatched. CDR3 size: 13 residues.

The sample holds a few counts of this clone. The chain joins TRBV5-4 to TRBJ2-2; D might be TRBD1 (6 bases). Germline V gene data show CDR1 as SGHNT and CDR2 as YYREEE (reference sequence). The V end was cut by 1 base, the J end by 6 bases, with 7 bases between. CDR3 length: 13 amino acids. The CDR3 DNA reads TGTGCCAGCAGCTTGACAGGGTCCGGGGAGCTGTTTTTT. This sequence encodes CASSLTGSGELFF.

The V gene is TRBV19, the J gene TRBJ2-3, with TRBD1 matching over 10 bases. The germline V gene has CDR1 LNHDA and CDR2 SQIVND (reference sequence). Losses at the gene ends were 5 bases for V and 5 bases for J; bases not matched to a gene: 7. This CDR3 has 15 residues. The CDR3 nucleotides read TGTGCCAGTAGTCCCGACAGGGGGCGCAGAGATACGCAGTATTTT. Protein product: CASSPDRGRRDTQYF.

V gene TRBV11-2 combines with J gene TRBJ1-2, with 7 bases matching TRBD1. Looked up from germline, CDR1 is SGHAT and CDR2 is FQNNGV. V lost 8 bases to trimming and J lost 2 bases; unmatched junction nucleotides: 2. The CDR3 totals 12 residues. This CDR3 reads CASEGANYGYTF. CDR3 coding DNA: TGTGCCAGCGAGGGGGCCAACTATGGCTACACCTTC.

The gene calls are TRBV5-4 and TRBJ2-2; D might be TRBD1 (6 bases). The CDR3 covers 17 residues. With 4 bases removed from V and 0 bases from J, the gap between germline ends came to 16 bases. Germline V gene data show CDR1 as SGHNT and CDR2 as YYREEE (reference sequence). The CDR3 DNA follows: TGTGCCAGCAGCCTTACAGGGAGTACCGCGAACACCGGGGAGCTGTTTTTT. Its protein is CASSLTGSTANTGELFF.

The chain has TRBV6-6 and TRBJ2-7; 8 bases are a match to TRBD2. With V trimmed by 7 bases and J by 0 bases, 11 bases remained unmatched. The CDR3 covers 16 residues. The germline V gene has CDR1 MNHNY and CDR2 SVGAGI (reference sequence). This CDR3 reads CASNPTSGGSSYEQYF. The CDR3 DNA is TGTGCCAGCAACCCTACTAGCGGAGGAAGCTCCTACGAGCAGTACTTC.

The genes are TRBV5-1 and TRBJ2-3; 7 bases agree with TRBD2. Looked up from germline, CDR1 is SGHRS and CDR2 is YFSETQ. The CDR3 has 18 residues. V lost 2 bases and J lost 0; bases outside the gene matches: 12. CDR3 coding DNA: TGCGCCAGCAGCTTTTGGGGATCGAGCGGGGCGAGCACAGATACGCAGTATTTT. It specifies CASSFWGSSGASTDTQYF.

The V call is TRBV19, the J call TRBJ2-2; possibly TRBD2 for D (6 bases). Germline V gives CDR1 LNHDA, CDR2 SQIVND (reference sequence). The germline V and J ends were trimmed by 7 bases and 0 bases, with 12 bases remaining between them. This CDR3 has 15 amino acids. CDR3 in amino acids: CASTRDFSNTGELFF. DNA for the CDR3: TGTGCCAGTACACGGGACTTTTCGAACACCGGGGAGCTGTTTTTT.

The V call is TRBV5-4, the J call TRBJ1-2; 8 bases agree with TRBD1. CDR1 SGHNT and CDR2 YYREEE come from the germline V gene (reference sequence). This CDR3 contains 14 residues. With 4 bases clipped from V and 1 base from J, the junction kept 3 bases outside the gene matches. CDR3 sequence reads: CASSGDRGNYGYTF. CDR3 sequence (DNA): TGTGCCAGCAGCGGAGACAGGGGTAACTATGGCTACACCTTC.

The J gene is TRBJ1-1, the V gene TRBV3-1 (or the pseudogene TRBV3-2); D possibly corresponds to TRBD1 (5 bases). Looked up from germline, CDR1 is LGHDT and CDR2 is YNNKEL (reference sequence). This CDR3 is 15 amino acids long. The V and J ends lost 1 base and 2 bases respectively, with 11 bases between them. As DNA, the CDR3 is TGTGCCAGCAGCCAAGCTATAGGGGTTAACACTGAAGCTTTCTTT. Its protein product is CASSQAIGVNTEAFF.

The rearrangement links TRBV10-3 to TRBJ2-5; TRBD2 agrees at 7 bases. The CDR3 totals 12 residues. V gave up 10 bases and J gave up 1 base; unmatched junction bases: 3. Germline values: CDR1 ENHRY, CDR2 SYGVKD. The chain's CDR3 is CATSGVQETQYF. In DNA form, the CDR3 reads TGTGCCACGAGCGGGGTCCAAGAGACCCAGTACTTC.

This rearrangement joins TRBV24-1 to TRBJ1-5; 7 nucleotides agree with TRBD1. Germline values: CDR1 KGHDR, CDR2 SFDVKD. V was pared by 3 bases and J by 2 bases, with 9 bases of the junction left unmatched. This CDR3 contains 17 residues. Here the CDR3 reads CATSDRDRDTGNQPQHF. The CDR3, as DNA: TGTGCCACCAGTGATCGTGACAGGGATACGGGCAATCAGCCCCAGCATTTT.

This clone was counted only a few times. As DNA, the CDR3 is TGTGCCAGCAGCTTAGCAAGGCGACAGGGCGGGCTGAACACTGAAGCTTTCTTT. It yields the protein CASSLARRQGGLNTEAFF. This chain uses TRBV7-2 with TRBJ1-1; 7 bases line up with TRBD1. V lost 0 bases and J lost 0; bases outside the gene matches: 10. CDR3 length: 18 amino acids. CDR1 is SGHTA and CDR2 is FQGNSA in the germline V gene.

A few counts support this clone. The chain employs TRBV5-1 and TRBJ2-7; D ambiguous. Trimming left V 2 bases short and J 5 bases short, with 17 bases between. This CDR3 is built from 15 residues. Per germline, CDR1 SGHRS and CDR2 YFSETQ. The CDR3 region has the DNA TGCGCCAGCAGCTTTATACTTACGGGTATCGACGAGCAGTACTTC. Its protein product is CASSFILTGIDEQYF.

The chain combines TRBV7-6 with TRBJ1-5; 7 bases are shared with TRBD1. This CDR3 spans 14 amino acids. Unmatched junction bases numbered 4, after V lost 5 bases and J lost 3 bases. Germline V gene sequence: CDR1 SGHVS, CDR2 FNYEAQ. The CDR3 nucleotides are TGTGCCAGCAGCCCGACAGGGTACAATCAGCCCCAGCATTTT. It translates to CASSPTGYNQPQHF.

This sequence joins TRBV30 and TRBJ1-5, with unresolved D. Germline lookup yields CDR1 GTSNPN and CDR2 SVGIG (reference sequence). V lost 5 bases and J lost 0, with 11 bases in between. The CDR3 covers 14 residues. The DNA of the CDR3 is TGTGCCTGGCGTCCCGGACTTAGCAATCAGCCCCAGCATTTT. Its protein is CAWRPGLSNQPQHF.

This clone appeared a single time. The gene calls are TRBV18 and TRBJ2-7; 7 nucleotides agree with TRBD1. The trim removed 5 bases at V and 3 bases at J, leaving 4 bases unmatched. The CDR3 totals 13 residues. Germline-derived CDR1 and CDR2 are KGHSH and LQKENI. The chain's CDR3 is CASSAGQDYEQYF. The CDR3 coding sequence is TGTGCCAGCTCAGCCGGACAGGACTACGAGCAGTACTTC.

V is TRBV5-1 and J is TRBJ2-5, with TRBD2 matching 12 bases. This CDR3 is 16 amino acids long. Germline CDR1 is SGHRS and CDR2 is YFSETQ. The junction had 6 bases not matched to a gene; V was cut back by 4 bases and J by 2 bases. The CDR3 protein is CASSPWTSGEQETQYF. The CDR3 nucleotides are TGCGCCAGCAGCCCCTGGACTAGCGGGGAACAAGAGACCCAGTACTTC.

Only a few counts were recorded for this clone. This sequence joins TRBV6-5 and TRBJ2-3; 9 bases are a match to TRBD2. V trimming: 0 bases; J trimming: 5 bases; junction bases outside the gene matches: 6. The CDR3 runs to 16 residues. CDR1 is MNHEY, CDR2 SVGAGI, per germline. The CDR3 bases are TGTGCCAGCAGTTACTCGAGGCTAGCGGGGCTAGATACGCAGTATTTT. Its protein product is CASSYSRLAGLDTQYF.

V gene TRBV12-5 combines with J gene TRBJ2-7; D gene uncertain. The germline V gene encodes CDR1 LGHNT and CDR2 FRNRAP. V lost 1 base to trimming and J lost 5 bases, with 12 bases between them. The CDR3 length is 14 residues. CDR3 nucleotide sequence: TGTGCTAGTGGTTTGGAAGTATCTTCAGACGAGCAGTACTTC. Translated: CASGLEVSSDEQYF.